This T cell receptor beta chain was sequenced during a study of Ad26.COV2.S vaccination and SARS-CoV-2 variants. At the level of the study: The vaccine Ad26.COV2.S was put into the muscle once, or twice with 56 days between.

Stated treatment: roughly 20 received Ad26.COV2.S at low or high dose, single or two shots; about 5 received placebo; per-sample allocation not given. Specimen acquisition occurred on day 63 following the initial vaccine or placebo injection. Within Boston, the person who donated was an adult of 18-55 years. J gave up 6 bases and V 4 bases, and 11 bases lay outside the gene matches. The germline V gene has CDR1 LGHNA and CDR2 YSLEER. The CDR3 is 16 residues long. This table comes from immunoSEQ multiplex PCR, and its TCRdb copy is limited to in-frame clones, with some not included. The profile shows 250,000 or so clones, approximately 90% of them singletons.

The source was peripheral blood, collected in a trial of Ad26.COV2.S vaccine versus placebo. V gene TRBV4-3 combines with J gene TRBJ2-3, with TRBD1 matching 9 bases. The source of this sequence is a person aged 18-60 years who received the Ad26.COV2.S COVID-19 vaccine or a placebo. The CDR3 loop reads CASSRGQGSPTDTQYF. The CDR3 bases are TGCGCCAGCAGCCGAGGACAGGGGTCACCAACCGATACGCAGTATTTT.